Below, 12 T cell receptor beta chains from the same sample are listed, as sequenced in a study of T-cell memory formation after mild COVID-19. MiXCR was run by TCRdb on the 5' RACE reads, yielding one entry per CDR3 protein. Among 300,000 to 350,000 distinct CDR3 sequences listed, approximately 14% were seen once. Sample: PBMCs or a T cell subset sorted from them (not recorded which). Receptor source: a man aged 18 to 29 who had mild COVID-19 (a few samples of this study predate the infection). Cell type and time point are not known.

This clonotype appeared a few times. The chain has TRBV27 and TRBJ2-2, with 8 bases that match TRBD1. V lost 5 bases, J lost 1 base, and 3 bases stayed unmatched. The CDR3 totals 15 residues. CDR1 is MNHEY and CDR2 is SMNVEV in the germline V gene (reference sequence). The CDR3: CASSIDRGNTGELFF. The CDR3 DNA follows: TGTGCCAGCAGTATCGACAGGGGGAACACCGGGGAGCTGTTTTTT.

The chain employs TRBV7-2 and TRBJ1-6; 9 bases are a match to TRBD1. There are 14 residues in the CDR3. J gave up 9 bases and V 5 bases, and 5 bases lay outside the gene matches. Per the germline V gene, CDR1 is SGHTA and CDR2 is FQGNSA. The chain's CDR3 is CASSLDRGFSPLHF. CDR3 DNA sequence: TGTGCCAGCAGCCTAGACAGGGGGTTTTCACCCCTCCACTTT.

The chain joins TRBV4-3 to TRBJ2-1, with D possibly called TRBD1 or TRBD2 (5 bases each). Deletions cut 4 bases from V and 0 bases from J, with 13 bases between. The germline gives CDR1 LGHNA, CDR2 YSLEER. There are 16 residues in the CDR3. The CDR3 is CASSRDPGSSYNEQFF. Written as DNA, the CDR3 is TGCGCCAGCAGCCGGGACCCGGGTAGCTCCTACAATGAGCAGTTCTTC.

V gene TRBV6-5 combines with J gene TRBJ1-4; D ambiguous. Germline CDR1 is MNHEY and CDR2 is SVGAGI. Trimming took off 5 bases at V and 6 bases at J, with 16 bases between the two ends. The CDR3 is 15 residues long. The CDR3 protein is CASSRSDRHDEKLFF. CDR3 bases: TGTGCCAGCAGTCGTTCGGACCGACACGATGAAAAACTGTTTTTT.

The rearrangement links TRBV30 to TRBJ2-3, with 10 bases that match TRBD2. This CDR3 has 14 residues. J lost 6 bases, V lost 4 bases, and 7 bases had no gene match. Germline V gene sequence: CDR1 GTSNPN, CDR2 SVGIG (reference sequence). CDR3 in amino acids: CAWNPSGGADTQYF. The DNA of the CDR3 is TGTGCCTGGAATCCCAGCGGGGGGGCGGATACGCAGTATTTT.

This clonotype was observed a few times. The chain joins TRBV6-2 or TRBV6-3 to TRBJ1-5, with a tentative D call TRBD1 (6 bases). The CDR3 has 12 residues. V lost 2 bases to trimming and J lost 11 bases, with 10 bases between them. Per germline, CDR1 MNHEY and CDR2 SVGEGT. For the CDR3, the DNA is TGTGCCAGCAGTTACGCGGGGGCAGCCCAGCATTTT. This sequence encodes CASSYAGAAQHF.

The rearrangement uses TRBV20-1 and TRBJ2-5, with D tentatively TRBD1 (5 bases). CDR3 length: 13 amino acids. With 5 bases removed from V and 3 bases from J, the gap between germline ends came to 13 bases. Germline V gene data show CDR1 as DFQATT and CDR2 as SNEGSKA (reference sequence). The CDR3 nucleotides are TGCAGTGCTCCGCCGCTCAGGGAAGAGACCCAGTACTTC. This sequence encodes CSAPPLREETQYF.

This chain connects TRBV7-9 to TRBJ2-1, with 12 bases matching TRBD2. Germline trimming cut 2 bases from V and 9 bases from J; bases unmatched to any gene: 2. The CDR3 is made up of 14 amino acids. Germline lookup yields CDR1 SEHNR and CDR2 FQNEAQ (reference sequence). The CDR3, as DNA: TGTGCCAGCAGCTTACTAGCGGGGGGGCCTGAGCAGTTCTTC. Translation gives CASSLLAGGPEQFF.

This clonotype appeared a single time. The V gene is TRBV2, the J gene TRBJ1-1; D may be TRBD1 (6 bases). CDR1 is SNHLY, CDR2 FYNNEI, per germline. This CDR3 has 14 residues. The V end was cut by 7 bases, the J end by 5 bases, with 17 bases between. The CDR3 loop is CASISPRGGTEAFF. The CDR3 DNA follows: TGTGCCAGCATCTCCCCCAGGGGAGGGACTGAAGCTTTCTTT.

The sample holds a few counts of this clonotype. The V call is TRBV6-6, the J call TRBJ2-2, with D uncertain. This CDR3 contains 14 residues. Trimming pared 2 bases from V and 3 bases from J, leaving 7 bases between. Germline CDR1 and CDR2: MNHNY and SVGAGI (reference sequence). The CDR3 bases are TGTGCCAGCAGTTACGTCTCTTACACCGGGGAGCTGTTTTTT. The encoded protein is CASSYVSYTGELFF.

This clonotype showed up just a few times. CDR3 residues: CASAPLQGRTGELFF. In DNA form, the CDR3 reads TGCGCCAGCGCCCCCCTGCAGGGCCGGACCGGGGAGCTGTTTTTT. This sequence joins TRBV5-1 and TRBJ2-2; possibly TRBD1 for D (5 bases). Germline assignment: CDR1 SGHRS and CDR2 YFSETQ. This CDR3 region has 15 residues. The ends were cut back, 7 bases at V and 5 bases at J, with 18 bases in the middle.

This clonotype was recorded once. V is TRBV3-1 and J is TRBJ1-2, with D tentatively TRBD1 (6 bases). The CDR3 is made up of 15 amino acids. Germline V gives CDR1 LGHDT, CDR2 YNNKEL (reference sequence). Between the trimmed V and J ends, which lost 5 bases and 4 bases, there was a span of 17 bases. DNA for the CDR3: TGTGCCAGCAGCTACCTCGCGGGGGGCGTCTATGGCTACACCTTC. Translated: CASSYLAGGVYGYTF.